These 10 T cell receptor beta chains came from one sample sequenced in a study of cytomegalovirus exposure and HLA in healthy donors. Using immunoSEQ multiplex PCR, the repertoire was profiled, and TCRdb retains in-frame clones only, with some absent. The table has about 350,000 clones, approximately 90% seen once; the top ten hold roughly 1.2%. Input material: PBMCs. The source is a woman aged 25 to 39 in good health and CMV-seropositive.

There are a few counts of this clone. V and J are TRBV2 and TRBJ2-7; TRBD2 agrees at 10 bases. After removal of 1 base from V and 5 bases from J, the junction contained 2 bases not matched to a gene. Germline-derived CDR1 and CDR2 are SNHLY and FYNNEI. This CDR3 has 14 amino acids. The CDR3 DNA reads as TGTGCCAGCAGTGAAGGCCTAGCGGGAGACGAGCAGTACTTC. It is translated as CASSEGLAGDEQYF.

This clone was counted only a few times. The chain couples TRBV7-2 to TRBJ1-6, with 10 positions matching TRBD1. V was clipped by 3 bases and J by 8 bases; unmatched bases: 1. The CDR3 totals 14 residues. Germline V CDR1 and CDR2: SGHTA, FQGNSA. The CDR3 loop is CASSLGQGYSPLHF. CDR3 sequence (DNA): TGTGCCAGCAGCTTGGGACAGGGGTATTCACCCCTCCACTTT.

The CDR3 DNA reads as TGTGCCAGCAGCCGTCTGGACTATGGCTACACCTTC. It yields the protein CASSRLDYGYTF. This chain connects TRBV7-9 to TRBJ1-2; unclear D gene. V lost 5 bases and J lost 3, with 7 bases in between. CDR3 size: 12 residues. From germline, CDR1 is SEHNR and CDR2 FQNEAQ (reference sequence). Looking up the rest from reference TRBV7-9 and TRBJ1-2 gives the full variable domain: DTGVSQNPRHKITKRGQNVTFRCDPISEHNRLYWYRQTLGQGPEFLTYFQNEAQLEKSRLLSDRFSAERPKGSFSTLEIQRTEQGDSAMYLCASSRLDYGYTFGSGTRLTVV.

The chain joins TRBV7-7 to TRBJ2-3, with D unresolved. Germline V gene sequence: CDR1 SSHAT, CDR2 FNYEAQ (reference sequence). The CDR3 spans 13 residues. V was cut by 5 bases and J by 6 bases, with 12 bases left in between. CDR3 DNA: TGTGCCAGCAGCACCACCCAAGGGGATACGCAGTATTTT. This translates into CASSTTQGDTQYF.

V is TRBV10-3 and J is TRBJ2-1; no clear D. The CDR3 length is 14 residues. Trimming stripped 6 bases from V and 4 bases from J, with 13 bases between. CDR1 ENHRY and CDR2 SYGVKD come from the germline V gene. CDR3 residues: CAISLGSAYNEQFF. CDR3 DNA sequence: TGTGCCATCAGCCTCGGGTCAGCTTACAATGAGCAGTTCTTC.

The V gene is TRBV9, the J gene TRBJ1-6; no clear D. Germline V gives CDR1 SGDLS, CDR2 YYNGEE. V was trimmed by 3 bases and J by 8 bases, leaving 9 bases between them. The CDR3 extends over 13 amino acids. CDR3 amino acids: CASSENLDSPLHF. Written as DNA, the CDR3 is TGTGCCAGCAGCGAGAACTTAGATTCACCCCTCCACTTT. Based on the CDR3 plus reference TRBV9 and TRBJ1-6, the full variable domain is DSGVTQTPKHLITATGQRVTLRCSPRSGDLSVYWYQQSLDQGLQFLIQYYNGEERAKGNILERFSAQQFPDLHSELNLSSLELGDSALYFCASSENLDSPLHFGNGTRLTVT.

The chain is built from TRBV2 and TRBJ2-1; TRBD2 matches at 14 bases. CDR3 length: 16 residues. The germline V gene encodes CDR1 SNHLY and CDR2 FYNNEI. J gave up 0 bases and V 8 bases, and 3 bases lay outside the gene matches. This chain's CDR3 is CASGLAGGTSYNEQFF. Written as DNA, the CDR3 is TGTGCCAGCGGACTAGCGGGAGGTACCTCCTACAATGAGCAGTTCTTC. The complete variable domain, with remaining parts taken from reference TRBV2 and TRBJ2-1, reads EPEVTQTPSHQVTQMGQEVILRCVPISNHLYFYWYRQILGQKVEFLVSFYNNEISEKSEIFDDQFSVERPDGSNFTLKIRSTKLEDSAMYFCASGLAGGTSYNEQFFGPGTRLTVL.

The V call is TRBV18, the J call TRBJ2-2, with D possibly being TRBD1 (5 bases). In germline, CDR1 is KGHSH, CDR2 LQKENI. CDR3 length equals 15 residues. V lost 6 bases and J 1 base, leaving 12 bases between the germline ends. CDR3 nucleotides: TGTGCCAGCTCTCGAGGACAAGGGAACACCGGGGAGCTGTTTTTT. It is translated as CASSRGQGNTGELFF.

This chain joins TRBV18 and TRBJ1-1; 9 nucleotides match TRBD1. Trimming took 3 bases from V and 1 from J; bases not matched to a gene: 6. The CDR3 is 16 residues long. In germline, CDR1 is KGHSH, CDR2 LQKENI. As DNA, the CDR3 is TGTGCCAGCTCACCGCAGGGACAGGGTGGGAACACTGAAGCTTTCTTT. Translating gives CASSPQGQGGNTEAFF.

The rearrangement links TRBV6-5 to TRBJ2-2; a possible D gene is TRBD1 (6 bases). The CDR3 spans 14 residues. CDR1 is MNHEY and CDR2 is SVGAGI in the germline V gene. V dropped 2 bases and J dropped 4 bases, with 8 bases sitting between them. CDR3 loop: CASSYRTVTGELFF. The DNA for the CDR3 is TGTGCCAGCAGTTACAGGACAGTCACCGGGGAGCTGTTTTTT.